This TCR beta chain originates from a study of CD8+CD57+ T cells in acquired aplastic anemia. Background on the study: Roughly 3.2 ug was the average amount of DNA from sorted CD4+ and CD8+ cells. Read counts for CD4+ cells (from healthy donors) averaged roughly 11 million. Study-level findings and limits: Statistical testing detected no significant gap in CD8+ Simpson's diversity between patients and controls.

Genomic DNA was employed as the template in profiling TCR beta VDJ and CDR3. Using its own MiXCR run on the reads, TCRdb lists one record per CDR3 protein. This repertoire shows hundreds of thousands of distinct CDR3 sequences, 60% to 80% found once; its top ten account for approximately 3.9%. About this clonotype itself: The target antigen is unknown.

V trimming: 2 bases; J trimming: 6 bases; junction bases outside the gene matches: 6. CDR3 length: 16 residues. Per the germline V gene, CDR1 is MNHEY and CDR2 is SVGAGI. The V gene is TRBV6-5, the J gene TRBJ2-7, with 14 bases that match TRBD2. Source material: sorted CD4+, CD8+, or CD8+CD57+ T cells (not recorded which) from PBMCs. The source is a human donor in good health, serving as a control. The CDR3, as DNA: TGTGCCAGCAGTTACCGGACTAGCGGGGGGTGGAGCGAGCAGTACTTC. Its protein product is CASSYRTSGGWSEQYF.